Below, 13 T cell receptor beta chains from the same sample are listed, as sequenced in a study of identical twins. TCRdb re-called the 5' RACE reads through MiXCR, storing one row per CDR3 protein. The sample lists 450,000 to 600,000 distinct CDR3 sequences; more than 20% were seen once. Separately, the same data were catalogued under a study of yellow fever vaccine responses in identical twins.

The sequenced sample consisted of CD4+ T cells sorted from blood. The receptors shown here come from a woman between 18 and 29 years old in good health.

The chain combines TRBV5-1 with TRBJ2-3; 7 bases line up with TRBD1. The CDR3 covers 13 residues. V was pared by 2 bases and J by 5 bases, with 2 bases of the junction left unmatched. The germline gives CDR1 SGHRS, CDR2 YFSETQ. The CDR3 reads CASSFTGVDTQYF. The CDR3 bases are TGCGCCAGCAGCTTCACAGGGGTAGATACGCAGTATTTT.

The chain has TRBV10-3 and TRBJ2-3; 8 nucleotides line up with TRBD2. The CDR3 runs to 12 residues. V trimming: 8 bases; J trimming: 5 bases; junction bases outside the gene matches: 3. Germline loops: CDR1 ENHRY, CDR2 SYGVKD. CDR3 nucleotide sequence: TGTGCCATCTCCGGGAGGGGAGATACGCAGTATTTT. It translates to CAISGRGDTQYF.

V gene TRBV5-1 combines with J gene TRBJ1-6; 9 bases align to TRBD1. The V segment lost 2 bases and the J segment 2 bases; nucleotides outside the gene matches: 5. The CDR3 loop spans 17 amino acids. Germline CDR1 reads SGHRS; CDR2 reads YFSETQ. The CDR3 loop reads CASSLTTGGPYNSPLHF. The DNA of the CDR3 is TGCGCCAGCAGCTTAACTACAGGGGGCCCCTATAATTCACCCCTCCACTTT.

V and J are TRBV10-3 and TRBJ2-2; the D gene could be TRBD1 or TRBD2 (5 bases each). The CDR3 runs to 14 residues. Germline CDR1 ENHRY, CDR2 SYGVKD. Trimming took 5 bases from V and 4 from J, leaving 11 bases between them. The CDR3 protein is CAISPGTSTGELFF. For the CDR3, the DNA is TGTGCCATCAGTCCCGGGACGTCCACCGGGGAGCTGTTTTTT.

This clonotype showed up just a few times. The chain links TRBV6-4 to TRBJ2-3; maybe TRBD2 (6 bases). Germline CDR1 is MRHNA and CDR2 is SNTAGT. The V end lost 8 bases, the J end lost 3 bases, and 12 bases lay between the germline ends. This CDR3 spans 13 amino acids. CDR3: CASPRDLTDTQYF. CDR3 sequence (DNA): TGTGCCAGCCCGAGGGACTTAACAGATACGCAGTATTTT.

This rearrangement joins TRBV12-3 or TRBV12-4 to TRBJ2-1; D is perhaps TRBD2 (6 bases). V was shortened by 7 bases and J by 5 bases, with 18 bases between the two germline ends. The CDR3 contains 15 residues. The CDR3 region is CASTYAGTLNNEQFF. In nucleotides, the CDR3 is TGTGCCAGCACCTACGCGGGGACTCTAAACAATGAGCAGTTCTTC.

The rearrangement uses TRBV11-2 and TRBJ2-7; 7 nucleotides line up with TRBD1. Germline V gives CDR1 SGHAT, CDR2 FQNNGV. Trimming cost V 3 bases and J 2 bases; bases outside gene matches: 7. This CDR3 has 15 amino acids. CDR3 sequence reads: CASSFAPGQAYEQYF. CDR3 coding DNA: TGTGCCAGCAGCTTTGCTCCCGGACAGGCCTACGAGCAGTACTTC.

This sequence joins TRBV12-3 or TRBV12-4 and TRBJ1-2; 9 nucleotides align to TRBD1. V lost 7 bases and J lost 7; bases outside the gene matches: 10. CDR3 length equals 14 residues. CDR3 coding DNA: TGTGCCAGCACCTCGATAACGGACAGGGGTGGCTACACCTTC. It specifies CASTSITDRGGYTF.

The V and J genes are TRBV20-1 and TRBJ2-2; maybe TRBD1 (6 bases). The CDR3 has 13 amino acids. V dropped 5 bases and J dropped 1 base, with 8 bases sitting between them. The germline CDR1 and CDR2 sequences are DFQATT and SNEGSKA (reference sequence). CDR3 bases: TGCAGTGCTCTGACAGGGAACACCGGGGAGCTGTTTTTT. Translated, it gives CSALTGNTGELFF.

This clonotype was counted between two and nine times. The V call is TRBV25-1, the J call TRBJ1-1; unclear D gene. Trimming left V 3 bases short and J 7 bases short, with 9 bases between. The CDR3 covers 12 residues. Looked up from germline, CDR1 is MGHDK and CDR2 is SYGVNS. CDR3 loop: CASSDRLGEAFF. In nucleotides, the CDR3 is TGTGCCAGCAGTGACAGGTTGGGTGAAGCTTTCTTT. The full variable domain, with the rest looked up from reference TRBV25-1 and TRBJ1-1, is EADIYQTPRYLVIGTGKKITLECSQTMGHDKMYWYQQDPGMELHLIHYSYGVNSTEKGDLSSESTVSRIRTEHFPLTLESARPSHTSQYLCASSDRLGEAFFGQGTRLTVV.

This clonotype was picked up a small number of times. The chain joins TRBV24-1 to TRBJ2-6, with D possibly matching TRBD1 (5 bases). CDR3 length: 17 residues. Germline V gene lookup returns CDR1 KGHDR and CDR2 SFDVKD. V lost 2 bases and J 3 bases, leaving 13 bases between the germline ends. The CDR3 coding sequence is TGTGCCACCAGTGATTCCCAGGGTTTCGGTGGGGCCAACGTCCTGACTTTC. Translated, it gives CATSDSQGFGGANVLTF.

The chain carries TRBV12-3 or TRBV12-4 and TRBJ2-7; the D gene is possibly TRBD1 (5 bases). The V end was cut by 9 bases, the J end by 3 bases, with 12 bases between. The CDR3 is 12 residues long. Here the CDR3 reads CARDRDCYEQYV. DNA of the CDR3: TGTGCCAGAGACAGAGACTGCTACGAGCAGTACGTC.

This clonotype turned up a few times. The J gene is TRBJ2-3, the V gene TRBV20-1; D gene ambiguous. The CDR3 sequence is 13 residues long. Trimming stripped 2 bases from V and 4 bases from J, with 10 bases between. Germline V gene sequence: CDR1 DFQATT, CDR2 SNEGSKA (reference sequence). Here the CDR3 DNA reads TGCAGTGCTAGATGGTCCGCGCCAGATACGCAGTATTTT. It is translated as CSARWSAPDTQYF.